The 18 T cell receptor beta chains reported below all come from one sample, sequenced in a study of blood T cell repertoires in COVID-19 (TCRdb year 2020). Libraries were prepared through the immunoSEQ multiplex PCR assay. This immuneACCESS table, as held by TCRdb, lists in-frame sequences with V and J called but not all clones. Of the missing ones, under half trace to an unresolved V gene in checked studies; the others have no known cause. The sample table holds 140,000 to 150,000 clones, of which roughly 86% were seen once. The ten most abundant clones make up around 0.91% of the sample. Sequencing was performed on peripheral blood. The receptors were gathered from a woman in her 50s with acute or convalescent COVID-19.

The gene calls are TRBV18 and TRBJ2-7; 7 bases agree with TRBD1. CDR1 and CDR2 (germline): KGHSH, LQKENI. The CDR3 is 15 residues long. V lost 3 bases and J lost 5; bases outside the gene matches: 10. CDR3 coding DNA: TGTGCCAGCTCACCCTCCGGGACAGTCGGGGACGAGCAGTACTTC. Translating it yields CASSPSGTVGDEQYF. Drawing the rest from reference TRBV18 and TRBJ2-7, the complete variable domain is NAGVMQNPRHLVRRRGQEARLRCSPMKGHSHVYWYRQLPEEGLKFMVYLQKENIIDESGMPKERFSAEFPKEGPSILRIQQVVRGDSAAYFCASSPSGTVGDEQYFGPGTRLTVT.

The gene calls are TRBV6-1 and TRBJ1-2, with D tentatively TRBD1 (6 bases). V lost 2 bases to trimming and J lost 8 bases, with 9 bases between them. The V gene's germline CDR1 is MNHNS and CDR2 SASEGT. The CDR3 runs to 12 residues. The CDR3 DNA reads TGTGCCAGCAGTGAAAAGGGGGAGGGCTACACCTTC. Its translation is CASSEKGEGYTF.

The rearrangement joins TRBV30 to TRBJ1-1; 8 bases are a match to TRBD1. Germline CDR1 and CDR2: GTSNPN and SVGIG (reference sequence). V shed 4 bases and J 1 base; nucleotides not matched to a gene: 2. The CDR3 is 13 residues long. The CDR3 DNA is TGTGCCTGGAAGGGACAGGCGAACACTGAAGCTTTCTTT. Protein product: CAWKGQANTEAFF.

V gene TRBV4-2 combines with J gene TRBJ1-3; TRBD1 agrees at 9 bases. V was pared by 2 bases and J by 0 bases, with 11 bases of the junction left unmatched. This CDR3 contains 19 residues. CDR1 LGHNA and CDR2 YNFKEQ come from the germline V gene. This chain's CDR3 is CASSQWGTGLRYSGNTIYF. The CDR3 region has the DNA TGTGCCAGCAGCCAATGGGGGACAGGGCTTAGGTACTCTGGAAACACCATATATTTT.

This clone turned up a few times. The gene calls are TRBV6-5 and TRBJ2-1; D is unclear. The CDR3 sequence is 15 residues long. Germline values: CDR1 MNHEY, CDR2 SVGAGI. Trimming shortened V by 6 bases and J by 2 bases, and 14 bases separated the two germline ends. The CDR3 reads CASSLSSTPYNEQFF. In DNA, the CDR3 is TGTGCCAGCAGCCTGTCCTCTACTCCCTACAATGAGCAGTTCTTC.

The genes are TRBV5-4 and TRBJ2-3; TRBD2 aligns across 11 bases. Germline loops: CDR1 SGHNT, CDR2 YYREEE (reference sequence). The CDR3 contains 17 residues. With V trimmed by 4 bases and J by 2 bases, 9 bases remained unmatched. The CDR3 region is CASSPGGTSGVTDTQYF. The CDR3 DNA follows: TGTGCCAGCAGCCCCGGGGGGACTAGCGGTGTCACAGATACGCAGTATTTT. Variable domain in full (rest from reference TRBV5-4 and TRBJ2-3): ETGVTQSPTHLIKTRGQQVTLRCSSQSGHNTVSWYQQALGQGPQFIFQYYREEENGRGNFPPRFSGLQFPNYSSELNVNALELDDSALYLCASSPGGTSGVTDTQYFGPGTRLTVL.

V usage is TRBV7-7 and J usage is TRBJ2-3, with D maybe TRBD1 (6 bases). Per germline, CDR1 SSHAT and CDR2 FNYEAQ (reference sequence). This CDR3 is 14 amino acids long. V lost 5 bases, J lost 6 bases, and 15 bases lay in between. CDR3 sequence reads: CASSGTQTADTQYF. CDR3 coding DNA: TGTGCCAGCAGCGGGACACAAACGGCGGATACGCAGTATTTT.

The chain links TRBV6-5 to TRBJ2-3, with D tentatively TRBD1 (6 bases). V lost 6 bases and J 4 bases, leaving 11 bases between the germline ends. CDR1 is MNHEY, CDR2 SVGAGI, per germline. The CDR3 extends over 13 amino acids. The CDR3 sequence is CASRAGEADTQYF. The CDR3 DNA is TGTGCCAGCAGGGCAGGGGAAGCAGATACGCAGTATTTT.

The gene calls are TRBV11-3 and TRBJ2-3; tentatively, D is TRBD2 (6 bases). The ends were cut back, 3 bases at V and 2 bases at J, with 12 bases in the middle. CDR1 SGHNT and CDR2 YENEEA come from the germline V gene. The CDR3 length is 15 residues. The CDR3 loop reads CASSLNPSDTDTQYF. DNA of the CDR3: TGTGCCAGCAGCTTGAATCCTAGCGACACAGATACGCAGTATTTT.

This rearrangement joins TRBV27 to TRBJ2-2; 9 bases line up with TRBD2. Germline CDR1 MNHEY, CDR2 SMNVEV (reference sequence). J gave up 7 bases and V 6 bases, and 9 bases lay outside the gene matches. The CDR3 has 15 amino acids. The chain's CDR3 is CASRRGGARVGELFF. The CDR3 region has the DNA TGTGCCAGCAGGCGGGGGGGGGCACGGGTCGGGGAGCTGTTTTTT.

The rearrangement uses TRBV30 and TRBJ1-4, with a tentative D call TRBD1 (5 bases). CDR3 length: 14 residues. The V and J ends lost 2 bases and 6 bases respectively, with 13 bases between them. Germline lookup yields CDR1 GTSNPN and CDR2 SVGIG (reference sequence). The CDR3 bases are TGTGCCTGGAGTTCCTGGCCGGGGGATGAAAAACTGTTTTTT. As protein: CAWSSWPGDEKLFF.

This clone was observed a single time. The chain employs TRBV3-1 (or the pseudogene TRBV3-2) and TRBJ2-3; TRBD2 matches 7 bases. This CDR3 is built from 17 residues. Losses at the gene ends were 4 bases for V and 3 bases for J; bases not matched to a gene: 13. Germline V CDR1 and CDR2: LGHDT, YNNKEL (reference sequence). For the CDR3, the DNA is TGTGCCAGCAGCCCTTCCAGCGGGGCGCGGGTGACAGATACGCAGTATTTT. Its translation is CASSPSSGARVTDTQYF.

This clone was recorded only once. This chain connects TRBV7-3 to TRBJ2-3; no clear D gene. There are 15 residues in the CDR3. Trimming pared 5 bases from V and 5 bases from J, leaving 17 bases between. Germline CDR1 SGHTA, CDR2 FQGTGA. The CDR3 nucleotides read TGTGCCAGCAGCCTGCGTCGCGGAGTGGGAGATACGCAGTATTTT. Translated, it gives CASSLRRGVGDTQYF.

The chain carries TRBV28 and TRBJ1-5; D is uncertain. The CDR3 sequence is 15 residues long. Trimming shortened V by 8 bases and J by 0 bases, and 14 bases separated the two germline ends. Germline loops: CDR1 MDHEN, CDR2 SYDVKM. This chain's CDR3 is CASGSRGYSNQPQHF. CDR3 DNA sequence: TGTGCCAGCGGGTCGCGGGGATATAGCAATCAGCCCCAGCATTTT.

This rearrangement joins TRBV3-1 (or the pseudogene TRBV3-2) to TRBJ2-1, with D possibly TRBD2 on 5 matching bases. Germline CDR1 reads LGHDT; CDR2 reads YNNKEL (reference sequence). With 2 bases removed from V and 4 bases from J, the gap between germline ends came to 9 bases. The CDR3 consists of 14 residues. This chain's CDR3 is CASSQSSLYNEQFF. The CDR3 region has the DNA TGTGCCAGCAGCCAATCTAGCTTATACAATGAGCAGTTCTTC.

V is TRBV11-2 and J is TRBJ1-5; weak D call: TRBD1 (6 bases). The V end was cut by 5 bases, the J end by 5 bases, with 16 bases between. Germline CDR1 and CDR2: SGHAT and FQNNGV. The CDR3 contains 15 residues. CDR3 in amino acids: CASSPGGGPHQPQHF. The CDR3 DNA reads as TGTGCCAGCAGCCCGGGCGGGGGGCCCCATCAGCCCCAGCATTTT.

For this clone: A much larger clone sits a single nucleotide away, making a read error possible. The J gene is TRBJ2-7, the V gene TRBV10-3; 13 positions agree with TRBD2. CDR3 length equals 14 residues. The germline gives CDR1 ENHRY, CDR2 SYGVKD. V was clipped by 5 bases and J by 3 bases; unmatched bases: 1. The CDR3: CAISRTSGSYEQYF. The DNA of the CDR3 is TGTGCCATCAGTCGGACTAGCGGGAGCTACGAGCAGTACTTC.

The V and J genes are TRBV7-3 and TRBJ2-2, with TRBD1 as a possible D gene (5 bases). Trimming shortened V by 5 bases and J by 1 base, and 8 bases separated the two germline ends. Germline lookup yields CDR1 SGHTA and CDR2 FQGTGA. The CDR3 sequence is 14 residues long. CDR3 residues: CASSRGRNTGELFF. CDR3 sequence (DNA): TGTGCCAGCAGCAGGGGTCGGAACACCGGGGAGCTGTTTTTT.